The 28 T cell receptor beta chains below were found in one sample sequenced in a study of blood T cell repertoires in COVID-19. TCRdb keeps only in-frame clones here, not all; method: immunoSEQ multiplex PCR. The top ten hold roughly 21% of the sample, which has fewer than 200,000 clones, around 90% seen once. Material: peripheral blood. These receptors were taken from a man between 60 and 75 years old with active or convalescent COVID-19.

The CDR3 DNA sequence: TGTGCCAGCAGCTTAGGGCTAGCGGGGGCAATCCAAGAGACCCAGTACTTC. Amino acids: CASSLGLAGAIQETQYF. The rearrangement joins TRBV7-8 to TRBJ2-5; 10 nucleotides match TRBD2. Germline CDR1 SGHVS, CDR2 FQNEAQ. The CDR3 totals 17 residues. J gave up 1 base and V 1 base, and 6 bases lay outside the gene matches.

The count of this clone is one. The chain combines TRBV6-4 with TRBJ2-6; no clear D gene. Germline CDR1 is MRHNA and CDR2 is SNTAGT. V dropped 6 bases and J dropped 0 bases, with 9 bases sitting between them. This CDR3 region has 15 residues. CDR3 bases: TGTGCCAGCAGCGCACGGAGCTCTGGGGCCAACGTCCTGACTTTC. The encoded protein is CASSARSSGANVLTF.

The chain employs TRBV6-1 and TRBJ1-2; D perhaps matches TRBD1 (5 bases). The CDR3 spans 16 residues. V lost 2 bases, J lost 2 bases, and 15 bases lay in between. CDR1 is MNHNS and CDR2 is SASEGT in the germline V gene. The CDR3 reads CASSEIGRGRNYGYTF. CDR3 DNA: TGTGCCAGCAGTGAAATTGGGAGGGGACGAAACTATGGCTACACCTTC.

The chain combines TRBV9 with TRBJ1-1, with unresolved D. This CDR3 is 14 amino acids long. The germline gives CDR1 SGDLS, CDR2 YYNGEE. The V end was cut by 3 bases, the J end by 4 bases, with 13 bases between. The CDR3, as DNA: TGTGCCAGCAGCGCACTCCCGGGTCGCACTGAAGCTTTCTTT. It yields the protein CASSALPGRTEAFF. The full variable domain, with the rest looked up from reference TRBV9 and TRBJ1-1, is DSGVTQTPKHLITATGQRVTLRCSPRSGDLSVYWYQQSLDQGLQFLIQYYNGEERAKGNILERFSAQQFPDLHSELNLSSLELGDSALYFCASSALPGRTEAFFGQGTRLTVV.

The chain combines TRBV19 with TRBJ2-5, with D uncertain. The germline CDR1 and CDR2 sequences are LNHDA and SQIVND (reference sequence). The length of the CDR3 is 16 residues. V shed 1 base and J shed 3 bases, with 15 bases lying between them. The CDR3 loop reads CASSIANTVGKETQYF. In DNA form, the CDR3 reads TGTGCCAGTAGTATAGCGAACACAGTGGGCAAAGAGACCCAGTACTTC.

The CDR3 region is CASSLSAGGDGYTF. For the CDR3, the DNA is TGCGCCAGCAGCTTGAGTGCAGGGGGCGATGGCTACACCTTC. The rearrangement links TRBV5-1 to TRBJ1-2; 8 bases map to TRBD1. This CDR3 has 14 residues. Germline CDR1 is SGHRS and CDR2 is YFSETQ. J lost 6 bases, V lost 1 base, and 5 bases had no gene match.

CDR3 loop: CASSQVQINQPQHF. The CDR3 DNA sequence: TGCGCCAGCAGCCAAGTACAGATCAATCAGCCCCAGCATTTT. The rearrangement links TRBV4-1 to TRBJ1-5; D remains unclear. The CDR3 runs to 14 residues. Deletions cut 1 base from V and 3 bases from J, with 7 bases between. Germline V lookup: CDR1 MGHRA, CDR2 YSYEKL.

The chain has TRBV5-4 and TRBJ2-1; the D gene is possibly TRBD1 (5 bases). The germline gives CDR1 SGHNT, CDR2 YYREEE (reference sequence). The CDR3 is 16 amino acids. Deletions cut 6 bases from V and 4 bases from J, with 20 bases between. CDR3: CASTLPTGGAYNEQFF. In DNA, the CDR3 is TGTGCCAGCACCCTGCCTACGGGTGGGGCTTACAATGAGCAGTTCTTC.

The chain recombines TRBV11-2 with TRBJ1-5; D is unresolved. The CDR3 totals 14 residues. Deletions cut 0 bases from V and 11 bases from J, with 14 bases between. Germline V gene sequence: CDR1 SGHAT, CDR2 FQNNGV. The CDR3 DNA reads as TGTGCCAGCAGCTTAGACGGAATAGTCGGGGCCCAGCATTTT. Amino acids: CASSLDGIVGAQHF. Full variable domain (outside the CDR3, taken from reference TRBV11-2 and TRBJ1-5): EAGVAQSPRYKIIEKRQSVAFWCNPISGHATLYWYQQILGQGPKLLIQFQNNGVVDDSQLPKDRFSAERLKGVDSTLKIQPAKLEDSAVYLCASSLDGIVGAQHFGDGTRLSIL.

Only one count was recorded for this clone. This sequence joins TRBV11-2 and TRBJ2-1; TRBD2 aligns across 12 bases. Germline CDR1 and CDR2: SGHAT and FQNNGV. There are 16 residues in the CDR3. The V and J ends lost 4 bases and 4 bases, in that order; junction bases with no gene match: 5. CDR3 coding DNA: TGTGCCAGCAGCTCCGGACTAGCGGGGCCTTACAATGAGCAGTTCTTC. It is translated as CASSSGLAGPYNEQFF.

The rearrangement links TRBV10-3 to TRBJ2-7, with 8 bases aligning to TRBD2. The germline V gene encodes CDR1 ENHRY and CDR2 SYGVKD. The CDR3 is 16 residues long. The junction had 14 bases not matched to a gene; V was cut back by 6 bases and J by 4 bases. The CDR3 protein is CAIRDWPVAGSYEQYF. The CDR3 nucleotides read TGTGCCATCAGGGACTGGCCGGTAGCGGGGTCGTACGAGCAGTACTTC.

The chain combines TRBV4-2 with TRBJ1-3; D unresolved. CDR1 and CDR2 from the germline V gene are LGHNA and YNFKEQ. The CDR3 contains 14 residues. Trimming stripped 0 bases from V and 3 bases from J, with 6 bases between. Here the CDR3 reads CASSQDPLGNTIYF. In nucleotides, the CDR3 is TGTGCCAGCAGCCAAGATCCCCTTGGAAACACCATATATTTT.

The chain has TRBV12-3 or TRBV12-4 and TRBJ1-1, with unresolved D. The CDR3 spans 13 residues. The germline V and J ends were trimmed by 7 bases and 6 bases, with 15 bases remaining between them. The CDR3 coding sequence is TGTGCCAGCATCCAGCAGGTAGAAGCTGAAGCTTTCTTT. Amino acids: CASIQQVEAEAFF.

This rearrangement joins TRBV11-2 to TRBJ2-1; 11 bases map to TRBD2. V was clipped by 5 bases and J by 4 bases; unmatched bases: 7. Germline CDR1 reads SGHAT; CDR2 reads FQNNGV. The CDR3 has 16 amino acids. DNA of the CDR3: TGTGCCAGCAGCCGACAACTAGCGGGGGAGTACAATGAGCAGTTCTTC. This sequence encodes CASSRQLAGEYNEQFF.

The chain has TRBV7-9 and TRBJ1-2; D possibly corresponds to TRBD1 (5 bases). This CDR3 spans 14 amino acids. CDR1 SEHNR and CDR2 FQNEAQ come from the germline V gene (reference sequence). V lost 2 bases and J 4 bases, leaving 11 bases between the germline ends. The CDR3 here is CASSLRGSGYGYTF. The CDR3 DNA sequence: TGTGCCAGCAGCTTAAGGGGTTCCGGCTATGGCTACACCTTC.

This clone was seen just once. The chain links TRBV7-2 to TRBJ2-4; tentatively, D is TRBD2 (7 bases). Deletions cut 8 bases from V and 8 bases from J, with 13 bases between. This CDR3 is built from 12 residues. From germline, CDR1 is SGHTA and CDR2 FQGNSA. CDR3 DNA: TGTGCCAGCCGAGGGGGGGGATACATTCAGTACTTC. This encodes CASRGGGYIQYF. Complete variable domain (other parts from reference TRBV7-2 and TRBJ2-4): GAGVSQSPSNKVTEKGKDVELRCDPISGHTALYWYRQSLGQGLEFLIYFQGNSAPDKSGLPSDRFSAERTGGSVSTLTIQRTQQEDSAVYLCASRGGGYIQYFGAGTRLSVL.

J is TRBJ2-3 and V is TRBV4-1; 8 bases fit TRBD1. This CDR3 spans 15 amino acids. J lost 1 base, V lost 4 bases, and 4 bases had no gene match. Germline V gene data show CDR1 as MGHRA and CDR2 as YSYEKL. CDR3 DNA sequence: TGCGCCAGCAGCCTTAAGACAGGGGGCACAGATACGCAGTATTTT. Its translation: CASSLKTGGTDTQYF.

The genes are TRBV5-5 and TRBJ1-4, with no clear D. This CDR3 region has 14 residues. The germline V gene encodes CDR1 SGHKS and CDR2 YYEKEE (reference sequence). The V gene lost 2 bases and the J gene lost 3 bases, with 8 bases spanning the gap. The CDR3 here is CASSLGTANEKLFF. CDR3 nucleotide sequence: TGTGCCAGCAGCTTAGGTACAGCTAATGAAAAACTGTTTTTT.

The gene calls are TRBV5-4 and TRBJ2-5, with D maybe TRBD2 (6 bases). V shed 1 base and J shed 2 bases, with 12 bases lying between them. The CDR3 runs to 15 residues. Germline V gives CDR1 SGHNT, CDR2 YYREEE (reference sequence). Here the CDR3 DNA reads TGTGCCAGCAGCTTGTCGGGGGAATATCAAGAGACCCAGTACTTC. It yields the protein CASSLSGEYQETQYF.

This chain joins TRBV6-5 and TRBJ1-5; D uncertain. The CDR3 is made up of 15 amino acids. CDR1 is MNHEY and CDR2 is SVGAGI in the germline V gene. Trimming removed 6 bases from V and 0 bases from J, with 12 bases in between. CDR3 DNA: TGTGCCAGCAGCCCACAGAGAAATAGCAATCAGCCCCAGCATTTT. It codes for CASSPQRNSNQPQHF.

This clone showed up just once. CDR3 loop: CSVRQTFAEAFF. CDR3 sequence (DNA): TGCAGCGTTCGACAGACTTTTGCTGAAGCTTTCTTT. The V call is TRBV29-1, the J call TRBJ1-1, with D maybe TRBD1 (5 bases). Germline values: CDR1 SQVTM, CDR2 ANQGSEA. This CDR3 has 12 residues. With 5 bases removed from V and 6 bases from J, the gap between germline ends came to 13 bases.

Turning to this clone: One junction end does not reproduce the germline sequence, and a read error may be involved. The rearrangement joins TRBV24-1 to TRBJ1-2; 8 bases are a match to TRBD1. Per germline, CDR1 KGHDR and CDR2 SFDVKD. The length of the CDR3 is 12 residues. CDR3 in DNA: TGTGCCACCAGTCAGGGGGCGGAGGGCTACATCTTC. Protein sequence: CATSQGAEGYIF.

This chain links TRBV29-1 with TRBJ2-7, with TRBD1 identical over 9 bases. CDR1 is SQVTM, CDR2 ANQGSEA, per germline. Trimming at V came to 4 bases and at J to 6 bases, leaving 7 bases not matched to a gene. The CDR3 is made up of 13 amino acids. The CDR3 nucleotides read TGCAGCGTTGCCTACAGGGGGCGCGGCGAGCAGTACTTC. It codes for CSVAYRGRGEQYF.

The rearrangement links TRBV11-2 to TRBJ1-1; D is undetermined. CDR3 size: 15 residues. In germline, CDR1 is SGHAT, CDR2 FQNNGV. With 5 bases removed from V and 2 bases from J, the gap between germline ends came to 15 bases. The CDR3 bases are TGTGCCAGCAGCCCCCGGAACAGCCTCAACACTGAAGCTTTCTTT. Protein sequence: CASSPRNSLNTEAFF. The full variable domain, with the rest looked up from reference TRBV11-2 and TRBJ1-1, is EAGVAQSPRYKIIEKRQSVAFWCNPISGHATLYWYQQILGQGPKLLIQFQNNGVVDDSQLPKDRFSAERLKGVDSTLKIQPAKLEDSAVYLCASSPRNSLNTEAFFGQGTRLTVV.

The chain has TRBV10-3 and TRBJ2-2; 15 bases fit TRBD2. Germline-derived CDR1 and CDR2 are ENHRY and SYGVKD. CDR3 size: 18 residues. The V segment lost 7 bases and the J segment 0 bases; nucleotides outside the gene matches: 6. The chain's CDR3 is CAITAGTSGGTNTGELFF. As DNA, the CDR3 is TGTGCCATCACCGCTGGGACTAGCGGGGGGACGAACACCGGGGAGCTGTTTTTT.

CDR3 sequence reads: CASSEEFGSRAFF. The CDR3 coding sequence is TGTGCCAGCAGTGAAGAGTTCGGGAGTAGGGCTTTCTTT. The chain combines TRBV6-1 with TRBJ1-1; D unresolved. The CDR3 sequence is 13 residues long. Germline assignment: CDR1 MNHNS and CDR2 SASEGT. Trimming shortened V by 1 base and J by 11 bases, and 14 bases separated the two germline ends.

This chain connects TRBV4-1 to TRBJ2-7; 10 bases are shared with TRBD1. With 3 bases clipped from V and 3 bases from J, the junction kept 2 bases outside the gene matches. The V gene's germline CDR1 is MGHRA and CDR2 YSYEKL. CDR3 size: 14 residues. The CDR3 DNA reads TGCGCCAGCAGCCACGGACAGGGGGACTACGAGCAGTACTTC. Protein sequence: CASSHGQGDYEQYF.

The chain links TRBV4-2 to TRBJ2-3; tentatively, D is TRBD2 (6 bases). Trimming pared 0 bases from V and 5 bases from J, leaving 12 bases between. Germline V CDR1 and CDR2: LGHNA, YNFKEQ. The CDR3 extends over 15 amino acids. The CDR3 bases are TGTGCCAGCAGCCAAGATGATAGGGGAGGAGATACGCAGTATTTT. Amino acids: CASSQDDRGGDTQYF.